This TCR beta chain is from a study of shared clonotypes between healthy human individuals. Study context: CD4 naive and CD4 memory each took three plates per donor, while CD8 naive took two and CD8 memory one.

In the study's own analysis: ImmunoSEQ gave junction-only sequences without quality scores, so filtering differed. Clones were read by immunoSEQ multiplex PCR, and TCRdb kept only the in-frame ones, dropping some. The V and J calls and clone size are taken from that table; D and trimming were inferred from the DNA. Here the sample spans about 79,000 clones, under 65% being singletons. Ten or more counts support this clone. The same CDR3 arises from other DNA sequences in this sample as well. The germline gives CDR1 SEHNR, CDR2 FQNEAQ (reference sequence). The CDR3 contains 12 residues. Trimming took 7 bases from V and 5 from J, leaving 11 bases between them.

The chain links TRBV7-9 to TRBJ2-5, with D possibly TRBD2 on 5 matching bases. The sequence came from a man between 25 and 39 years old in good health. Sequenced sample: memory CD8+ T cells sorted from blood. Subset here: CD45RO+ cells pooled with CCR7-negative TemRA cells. The CDR3 coding sequence is TGTGCCAGCACGAGGGCTGAGGAGACCCAGTACTTC. Translation gives CASTRAEETQYF.